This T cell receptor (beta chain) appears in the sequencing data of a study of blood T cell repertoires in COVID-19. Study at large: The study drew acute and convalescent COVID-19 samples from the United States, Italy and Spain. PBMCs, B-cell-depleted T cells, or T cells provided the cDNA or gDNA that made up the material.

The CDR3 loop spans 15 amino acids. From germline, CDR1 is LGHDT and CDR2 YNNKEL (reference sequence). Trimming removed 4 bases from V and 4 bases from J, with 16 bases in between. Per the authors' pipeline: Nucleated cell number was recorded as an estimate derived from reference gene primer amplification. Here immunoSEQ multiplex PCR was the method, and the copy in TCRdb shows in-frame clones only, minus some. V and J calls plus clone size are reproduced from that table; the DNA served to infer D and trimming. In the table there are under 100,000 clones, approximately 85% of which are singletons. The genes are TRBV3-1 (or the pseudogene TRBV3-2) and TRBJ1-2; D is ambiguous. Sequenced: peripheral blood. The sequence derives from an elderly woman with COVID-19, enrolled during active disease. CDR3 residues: CASSPRVGAPYGYTF. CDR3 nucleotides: TGTGCCAGCAGCCCCCGGGTGGGAGCACCCTATGGCTACACCTTC.